This section outlines one T cell receptor (beta chain) sequence together with its context. As the sequencing template, cDNA was produced by extracting RNA and reverse transcribing it. The assay was immunoSEQ multiplex PCR, and TCRdb's table has in-frame clones only and misses some. Here the sample spans more than 200,000 clones, roughly two thirds being singletons. This entry belongs to a study of CD8+ T cells in alopecia areata. Study summary: In an open-label trial, patients got 5 to 10 mg tofacitinib twice daily.

Germline CDR1 SNHLY, CDR2 FYNNEI. The ends were cut back, 3 bases at V and 0 bases at J, with 5 bases in the middle. The CDR3 spans 13 residues. The J gene is TRBJ2-5, the V gene TRBV2; D remains ambiguous. This receptor was obtained from a human donor with alopecia areata. The specimen was CD4+ T cells sorted from blood, collected at week 0. The CDR3 region has the DNA TGTGCCAGCAGTGACGGAAACCAAGAGACCCAGTACTTC. Protein product: CASSDGNQETQYF.